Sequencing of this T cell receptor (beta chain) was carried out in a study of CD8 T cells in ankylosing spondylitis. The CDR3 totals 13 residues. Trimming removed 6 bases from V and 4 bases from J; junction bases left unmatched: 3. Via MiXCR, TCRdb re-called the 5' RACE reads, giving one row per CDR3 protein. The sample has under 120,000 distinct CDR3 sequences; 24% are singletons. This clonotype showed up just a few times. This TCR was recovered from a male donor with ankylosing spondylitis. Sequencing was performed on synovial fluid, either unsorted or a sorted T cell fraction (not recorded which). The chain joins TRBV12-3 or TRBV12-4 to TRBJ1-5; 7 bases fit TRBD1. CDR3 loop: CASRRTGNQPQHF. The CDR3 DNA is TGTGCCAGCAGGAGGACAGGAAATCAGCCCCAGCATTTT.